The present entry profiles one T cell receptor beta chain with its context. What it binds is not known. The data were obtained in a study of T cell responses to AZD1222 COVID-19 vaccine. Study-level points and caveats: Donors skewed white British and female; clonal diversity was possibly underestimated.

CDR3 length: 15 amino acids. CDR1 is SNHLY and CDR2 is FYNNEI in the germline V gene. Trimming cost V 1 base and J 4 bases, with 13 bases left between them. Measured with immunoSEQ multiplex PCR; TCRdb has only the in-frame clones, and not every one. Of some 99,000 clones listed, roughly nine tenths are singletons. Sequencing used peripheral blood, obtained on day 0 of AZD1222 vaccination. This receptor was identified in an adult in good health. The chain carries TRBV2 and TRBJ1-1; no clear D gene. The CDR3 loop reads CASSEVGSRSTEAFF. For the CDR3, the DNA is TGTGCCAGCAGTGAAGTCGGGTCCCGGTCCACTGAAGCTTTCTTT.